This T cell receptor (beta chain) was recorded in a study of T-cell memory formation after mild COVID-19. Study-wide results and caveats: Pre-infection memory harbored some responding clones, suggesting cross-reactive memory joined.

In TCRdb, the 5' RACE reads were re-called with MiXCR into one record per CDR3 protein. The table records about 250,000 distinct CDR3 sequences, about 20% of them present only once. Germline V lookup: CDR1 DFQATT, CDR2 SNEGSKA (reference sequence). Trimming removed 5 bases at V and 2 bases at J, with 9 bases between. The CDR3 totals 12 residues. Turning to this clonotype: Its antigen is not known.

The chain joins TRBV20-1 to TRBJ2-5; D assignment may be TRBD1 or TRBD2 (5 bases each). The sample consisted of PBMCs or a T cell subset sorted from them (not recorded which). The TCR comes from a young man who had mild COVID-19 (a few samples of this study predate the infection). Cell type and time point are not known. CDR3 protein: CSAGDQQETQYF. The CDR3 coding sequence is TGCAGTGCTGGGGACCAGCAAGAGACCCAGTACTTC.